This TCR beta chain stems from a study of blood T cell repertoires in COVID-19 (TCRdb year 2020). As for the study more broadly: The collaborator samples originated in the United States, Italy and Spain and spanned the acute and convalescent phases of COVID-19. Where available, HLA class I and class II types were taken from metadata supplied by the sample provider and were not determined by assay-based typing. Nearly every sample came with metadata listing a de-identified subject ID, COVID-19 status, age in years and sex. The prospective study material was composed of cDNA or gDNA derived from T cells, B-cell-depleted T cells, or PBMCs. Subjects who had been exposed to COVID-19, were actively infected with it, or had recovered from it provided the deeply sampled blood TCRbeta repertoires that made up the dataset. The samples were drawn from the first 160 participants of the ongoing ImmuneRACE study and from some 1,300 subjects provided by 6 global collaborators. The repertoires were released in a freely available public database meant as a resource for research on the immune response to SARS-CoV-2. Beyond this particular receptor, the publication reports: The quantity of clinical and demographic metadata differed by source and by participant and was supplied without curation.

V is trimmed back by 7 bases and J by 5 bases, and the junction contains 10 bases that no gene match accounts for. The germline V gene (reference sequence) specifies LNHDA as CDR1 and SQIVND as CDR2. From its cysteine to its phenylalanine, the CDR3 spans 14 amino acids. Only CDR3 DNA remains: 42 bases, in frame from the first base. Collaborating institutions collected whole blood in K2EDTA tubes following their own protocols. For TCRbeta analysis, collaborators shipped samples as frozen whole blood, isolated PBMCs, or DNA extracted from either of those sample types. This clone appeared a few times. Its antigen has not been determined. No per-base quality is available; no much larger clone lies one base away. TCRbeta CDR3 regions were amplified from genomic DNA using the immunoSEQ Assay, a bias-controlled multiplex PCR. On the study's bioinformatics: The number of nucleated cells in each sample was estimated by amplification of reference gene primers within the assay. To quantify the absolute abundance of each unique TCRbeta CDR3 rearrangement, sequence reads were collapsed and filtered. Productive Simpson clonality was computed per sample as the square root of Simpson's diversity index over productive rearrangements. The immuneACCESS repertoire file appears here via TCRdb, limited to in-frame rearrangements. These files lack a portion of the clones; in checked studies, under half of the deficit traces to unresolved V genes, and the cause of the others is not known. The D gene and trimming were derived from the DNA, and the V and J assignments and clone size from that table. For this sample the table gives about 380,000 clones, of which roughly four fifths were detected only once. Around 1% of the sample goes to the ten largest clones.

The sequence was collected from a human donor with acute or convalescent COVID-19. The donor label of this sample is uncertain. Sequenced material: peripheral blood. The V and J genes are TRBV19 and TRBJ1-1; 7 middle bases align to TRBD1. The base sequence is TGTGCCAGTAAGTGGCAGGGACAGCGAACTGAAGCTTTCTTT. Its translation is CASKWQGQRTEAFF.